Reported below is one TCR beta chain. No antigen is known for it. This sample stems from a study of beta chain features in type 1 diabetes. Whole-study findings and limits: Researchers could not determine here whether HLA type influences TCRB rearrangement. There was a moderate but significant shortening of TCRB CDR3s in all four CD4+ subsets of Type 1 diabetes patients. VDJ junctions from type 1 diabetes patients carried fewer insertions and larger deletions.

Every isolated RNA sample was fully reverse transcribed, so sequencing captured expressed TCRB transcripts. The protocol was immunoSEQ multiplex PCR, while the TCRdb copy is restricted to in-frame clones and leaves out a portion. This table holds roughly 290,000 clones, 7.5% to 9.5% found once. V lost 0 bases and J lost 7; bases outside the gene matches: 5. The germline CDR1 and CDR2 sequences are LGHNA and YNFKEQ. The CDR3 covers 16 residues. The TCR was taken from a woman in her late teens or twenties in good health. The sequencing sample was made of central memory CD4+ T cells from blood. This rearrangement joins TRBV4-2 to TRBJ2-1; 11 bases align to TRBD2. CDR3: CASSQDDASGGNEQFF. The CDR3, as DNA: TGTGCCAGCAGCCAAGATGACGCTAGCGGGGGGAATGAGCAGTTCTTC.